The rows below give T cell receptor beta chains drawn from one sample of a study of blood T cell repertoires in COVID-19. The repertoire was sequenced with immunoSEQ multiplex PCR; TCRdb's copy has only in-frame clones and lacks some. The top ten clones hold roughly 3% of a sample with about 49,000 clones, 82% of them seen once. The specimen sequenced was peripheral blood. The origin of the receptors is a woman aged 55-70 years with acute or convalescent COVID-19. The CDR3 runs from the conserved cysteine through the conserved F or W. D genes are given only for firm matches. Some rows have no size entry. The others give once, few or many, or a class for an expanded clone.

D: TRBD1; V: TRBV5-6; J: TRBJ1-2; size: NA; DNA: TGTGCCAGCAGCTTTGGGGACAGGGCCTATGGCTACACCTTC; CDR3: CASSFGDRAYGYTF
D: NA; V: TRBV27; J: TRBJ2-2; size: NA; DNA: TGTGCCAGCCGGGGTGGAGGAAGAAAGGTCGGGGAGCTGTTTTTT; CDR3: CASRGGGRKVGELFF
D: TRBD1; V: TRBV5-1; J: TRBJ1-1; size: NA; DNA: TGCGCCAGCATTCTAGGGACAGGGATTAACACTGAAGCTTTCTTT; CDR3: CASILGTGINTEAFF
D: NA; V: TRBV19; J: TRBJ2-2; size: NA; DNA: TGTGCCTCGAAAGAACTTCCGGGACAGGCCCTTAGGGGGGGAGCCGGGGAGCTGTTTTTT; CDR3: CASKELPGQALRGGAGELFF
D: TRBD2; V: TRBV27; J: TRBJ2-7; size: medium-sized; DNA: TGTGCCAGCAGTTATGTAGCGGGAGGGTACGAGCAGTACTTC; CDR3: CASSYVAGGYEQYF
D: TRBD1; V: TRBV18; J: TRBJ1-2; size: NA; DNA: TGTGCCAGCTCACCACTAGACAGGGCTAACTATGGCTACACCTTC; CDR3: CASSPLDRANYGYTF
D: TRBD2; V: TRBV11-2; J: TRBJ2-2; size: NA; DNA: TGTGCCAGCAGCCCCCGGACTAGCGGTAACACCGGGGAGCTGTTTTTT; CDR3: CASSPRTSGNTGELFF
D: NA; V: TRBV5-1; J: TRBJ1-1; size: NA; DNA: TGCGCCAGCGTTCACGGTGGGAGTTTGAACACTGAAGCTTTCTTT; CDR3: CASVHGGSLNTEAFF
D: NA; V: TRBV5-1; J: TRBJ1-1; size: few; DNA: TGCGCCAGCAGCTCCCCTCCAGGCCCTGAAGCTTTCTTT; CDR3: CASSSPPGPEAFF
D: NA; V: TRBV28; J: TRBJ1-6; size: NA; DNA: TGTGCCAGCAGTCTACGGACAGATAATTCACCCCTCCACTTT; CDR3: CASSLRTDNSPLHF
D: TRBD1; V: TRBV4-1; J: TRBJ2-6; size: few; DNA: TGCGCCAGCAGCCAAGGACAGGGGGCTGGGGCCAACGTCCTGACTTTC; CDR3: CASSQGQGAGANVLTF
D: TRBD1; V: TRBV28; J: TRBJ1-5; size: NA; DNA: TGTGCCAGCAGCCGGGACAGAAATCAGCCCCAGCATTTT; CDR3: CASSRDRNQPQHF
D: TRBD1; V: TRBV6-5; J: TRBJ1-2; size: NA; DNA: TGTGCCAGCAGTTACTCCCGACAGGGGAGCTATGGCTACACCTTC; CDR3: CASSYSRQGSYGYTF
D: TRBD1; V: TRBV7-2; J: TRBJ2-1; size: NA; DNA: TGTGCCAGCAGCCTTGGACAGGGGAGGAATGAGCAGTTCTTC; CDR3: CASSLGQGRNEQFF
D: TRBD1; V: TRBV9; J: TRBJ2-2; size: NA; DNA: TGTGCCAGCACCCCGACAGGGGGCTATGACACCGGGGAGCTGTTTTTT; CDR3: CASTPTGGYDTGELFF
D: NA; V: TRBV7-2; J: TRBJ1-2; size: NA; DNA: TGTGCCATTAGACAGTTTGCATATGGCTACACCTTC; CDR3: CAIRQFAYGYTF
D: TRBD2; V: TRBV11-2; J: TRBJ2-1; size: NA; DNA: TGTGCCAGCAGCACCCGAACTAGCGGGATTAACAATGAGCAGTTCTTC; CDR3: CASSTRTSGINNEQFF
D: NA; V: TRBV27; J: TRBJ1-2; size: NA; DNA: TGTGCCAGCAGTTTATTCCGGCAGGGCTCCTATGGCTACACCTTC; CDR3: CASSLFRQGSYGYTF
D: NA; V: TRBV19; J: TRBJ1-1; size: NA; DNA: TGTGCCAGTAGTATAGCCCGCGGCCTCATCGGCGAAGCTTTCTTT; CDR3: CASSIARGLIGEAFF
D: TRBD1; V: TRBV5-8; J: TRBJ2-5; size: NA; DNA: TGTGCCAGCAGTCATAGGGGGCAAAGAAGGGAGACCCAGTACTTC; CDR3: CASSHRGQRRETQYF
D: NA; V: TRBV24-1; J: TRBJ2-7; size: NA; DNA: TGTGCCACCAGTGATTCTCGTCCCCCCTACGAGCAGTACTTC; CDR3: CATSDSRPPYEQYF
D: NA; V: TRBV28; J: TRBJ1-6; size: NA; DNA: TGTGCCAGCAATTCTTATCGGTCCTATAATTCACCCCTCCACTTT; CDR3: CASNSYRSYNSPLHF
D: TRBD2; V: TRBV7-2; J: TRBJ2-5; size: few; DNA: TGTGCCAGCAGCTTACAGCTAGCGGGGGAGAAAAAGACCCAGTACTTC; CDR3: CASSLQLAGEKKTQYF
D: TRBD2; V: TRBV11-1; J: TRBJ2-3; size: NA; DNA: TGTGCCAGCAGCTATAGCGGGGGTGGGGATACGCAGTATTTT; CDR3: CASSYSGGGDTQYF
D: TRBD2; V: TRBV29-1; J: TRBJ2-2; size: NA; DNA: TGCAGCGTTGTCGGGGGGGGAATCCCCGGGGAGCTGTTTTTT; CDR3: CSVVGGGIPGELFF
D: TRBD1; V: TRBV27; J: TRBJ1-2; size: NA; DNA: TGTGCCAGCAGTACCAGAACAGGGGGCAATGGCTACACCTTC; CDR3: CASSTRTGGNGYTF
D: NA; V: TRBV2; J: TRBJ1-1; size: NA; DNA: TGTGCCAGCAGTTCCAACCCCGGACAGCTGAACACTGAAGCTTTCTTT; CDR3: CASSSNPGQLNTEAFF
D: TRBD1; V: TRBV7-9; J: TRBJ1-2; size: NA; DNA: TGTGCCAGCAGCTTGGACAGGGTAGGCTACACCTTC; CDR3: CASSLDRVGYTF
D: TRBD1; V: TRBV19; J: TRBJ1-6; size: NA; DNA: TGTGCCAGTAGTTCGGGACAGGGAGGTTCACCCCTCCACTTT; CDR3: CASSSGQGGSPLHF
D: NA; V: TRBV4-2; J: TRBJ1-1; size: NA; DNA: TGTGCCAGCAGCCAAGTAGCGGGGGGCACGAACACTGAAGCTTTCTTT; CDR3: CASSQVAGGTNTEAFF
D: TRBD2; V: TRBV20-1; J: TRBJ2-1; size: NA; DNA: TGCAGTGCCAGTAGCGGGAGTCCGATATACAATGAGCAGTTCTTC; CDR3: CSASSGSPIYNEQFF
D: NA; V: TRBV18; J: TRBJ1-3; size: once; DNA: TGTGCCAGCTCACCGGCAAGCGCAGCTTCCGGAAACACCATATATTTT; CDR3: CASSPASAASGNTIYF
D: NA; V: TRBV5-1; J: TRBJ2-5; size: NA; DNA: TGCGCCAGCAGCCGAAGCAATCAAGAGACCCAGTACTTC; CDR3: CASSRSNQETQYF
D: NA; V: TRBV2; J: TRBJ1-1; size: NA; DNA: TGTGCCAGCAGTGAACCAGGGAAAGCTTTCTTT; CDR3: CASSEPGKAFF
D: NA; V: TRBV13; J: TRBJ2-1; size: NA; DNA: TGTGCCAGCAGTCTTCGGAACGAGGGAGGTCGGTTTGACGACGAGCAGTTCTTC; CDR3: CASSLRNEGGRFDDEQFF
D: NA; V: TRBV21-1; J: TRBJ1-2; size: NA; DNA: TGTGCCAGCAGCAAAGTTGGCAGGGGATGCGGCTACACCTTC; CDR3: CASSKVGRGCGYTF
D: NA; V: TRBV29-1; J: TRBJ2-1; size: NA; DNA: TGCAGCGCAGGGCGGGAAAGCTCCTACAATGAGCAGTTCTTC; CDR3: CSAGRESSYNEQFF
D: NA; V: TRBV5-5; J: TRBJ2-7; size: NA; DNA: TGTGCCAGCAGCTTGCGGAGCAGCTCCTACGAGCAGTACTTC; CDR3: CASSLRSSSYEQYF
D: TRBD1; V: TRBV7-6; J: TRBJ1-2; size: NA; DNA: TGTGCCAGCAGCTTATCAGCGACAGGGATCGGTGACTATGGCTACACCTTC; CDR3: CASSLSATGIGDYGYTF
D: NA; V: TRBV29-1; J: TRBJ2-3; size: NA; DNA: TGCAGCGTTGGAGGGGGGGACACAGATACGCAGTATTTT; CDR3: CSVGGGDTDTQYF